Below, 16 T cell receptor beta chains from the same sample are listed, as sequenced in a study of CD8+ T cells in alopecia areata. Following RNA extraction, reverse transcription yielded cDNA that acted as the sequencing template. Here immunoSEQ multiplex PCR was the method, and the copy in TCRdb shows in-frame clones only, minus some. The table shows some 150,000 clones, with around 62% occurring only once. The specimen was CD8+ T cells sorted from blood. These receptors were obtained from a human donor in good health.

The chain is built from TRBV9 and TRBJ2-2, with D hard to call. The V end was cut by 6 bases, the J end by 5 bases, with 8 bases between. In germline, CDR1 is SGDLS, CDR2 YYNGEE. This CDR3 spans 12 amino acids. The CDR3, as DNA: TGTGCCAGCAACGCCGGGACCGGGGAGCTGTTTTTT. Translating it yields CASNAGTGELFF.

The chain links TRBV11-1 to TRBJ2-1; 9 nucleotides match TRBD2. Germline V gene lookup returns CDR1 SGHAT and CDR2 FQDESV (reference sequence). This CDR3 has 15 residues. V shed 4 bases, J shed 7 bases, and the junction held 8 bases outside the gene matches. The CDR3 DNA is TGTGCCAGCAGCTATACCCCGGGACTAGCTAATGAGCAGTTCTTC. It is translated as CASSYTPGLANEQFF.

DNA for the CDR3: TGTGCCATCAGTGAGACAGGGGGCCATGGCTACACCTTC. It specifies CAISETGGHGYTF. The chain combines TRBV10-3 with TRBJ1-2; 9 nucleotides align to TRBD1. The J segment lost 6 bases and the V segment lost 2 bases, leaving 1 base of the junction unmatched. The length of the CDR3 is 13 residues. Germline V lookup: CDR1 ENHRY, CDR2 SYGVKD.

The sample holds one count of this clone. The chain has TRBV13 and TRBJ2-5; D is perhaps TRBD2 (5 bases). There are 16 residues in the CDR3. Trimming pared 5 bases from V and 2 bases from J, leaving 18 bases between. Germline CDR1 and CDR2: PRHDT and FYEKMQ (reference sequence). CDR3 in amino acids: CASSAKRVSGQETQYF. In DNA, the CDR3 is TGTGCCAGCAGCGCGAAACGGGTGTCGGGACAAGAGACCCAGTACTTC.

This sequence joins TRBV29-1 and TRBJ2-1; possibly TRBD1 or TRBD2 for D (5 bases each). V lost 8 bases to trimming and J lost 11 bases, with 16 bases between them. CDR1 SQVTM and CDR2 ANQGSEA come from the germline V gene. The CDR3 has 11 amino acids. Written as DNA, the CDR3 is TGCAGCATTTTTTCTTCGGGACAGCAGTTCTTC. It specifies CSIFSSGQQFF.

The chain recombines TRBV6-5 with TRBJ1-1; tentatively, D is TRBD1 (6 bases). Trimming cost V 8 bases and J 1 base, with 11 bases left between them. Germline-derived CDR1 and CDR2 are MNHEY and SVGAGI. The CDR3 runs 13 residues. CDR3 protein: CASADSSNTEAFF. Written as DNA, the CDR3 is TGTGCCAGCGCGGACAGTTCGAACACTGAAGCTTTCTTT.

V is TRBV30 and J is TRBJ1-1; D remains unclear. The germline V and J ends were trimmed by 4 bases and 0 bases, with 15 bases remaining between them. CDR1 and CDR2 from the germline V gene are GTSNPN and SVGIG (reference sequence). CDR3 length equals 15 residues. CDR3 protein: CAWTGMGWMNTEAFF. The CDR3 DNA sequence: TGTGCCTGGACTGGCATGGGATGGATGAACACTGAAGCTTTCTTT.

This clone was observed a single time. V is TRBV15 and J is TRBJ2-2, with D unclear. Between the trimmed V and J ends, which lost 1 base and 6 bases, there was a span of 12 bases. The CDR3 covers 15 residues. The germline gives CDR1 LNHNV, CDR2 YYDKDF (reference sequence). The CDR3: CATSRGGRRAGELFF. The CDR3 nucleotides are TGTGCCACCAGCAGAGGCGGTAGAAGGGCCGGGGAGCTGTTTTTT.

The genes are TRBV6-5 and TRBJ2-7; no firm D call. CDR1 is MNHEY and CDR2 is SVGAGI in the germline V gene. The CDR3 has 13 amino acids. With 5 bases removed from V and 2 bases from J, the gap between germline ends came to 10 bases. The CDR3 is CASSQSPAYEQYF. The DNA of the CDR3 is TGTGCCAGCAGTCAATCCCCAGCCTACGAGCAGTACTTC.

The rearrangement joins TRBV30 to TRBJ1-1; 11 bases fit TRBD1. This CDR3 comprises 16 residues. Germline CDR1 GTSNPN, CDR2 SVGIG (reference sequence). Trimming took 1 base from V and 4 from J; bases not matched to a gene: 8. The CDR3 coding sequence is TGTGCCTGGAGTGCAGGGACAGGGGGGTTAGGCACTGAAGCTTTCTTT. This gives the protein CAWSAGTGGLGTEAFF.

This clone was counted a few times. CDR3 in DNA: TGCGCCAGCAGCCAAGTGTGGACAGGAGGGGACTATGGCTACACCTTC. This encodes CASSQVWTGGDYGYTF. The chain combines TRBV4-1 with TRBJ1-2, with 7 bases fitting TRBD1. This CDR3 spans 16 amino acids. The V and J ends lost 1 base and 3 bases, in that order; junction bases with no gene match: 8. Germline lookup yields CDR1 MGHRA and CDR2 YSYEKL.

This clone was picked up one time. The V call is TRBV10-3, the J call TRBJ2-5, with 8 bases that match TRBD2. Germline lookup yields CDR1 ENHRY and CDR2 SYGVKD. The V gene end was trimmed by 8 bases and the J gene end by 3 bases; junction bases not matched to a gene: 5. The CDR3 sequence is 13 residues long. The CDR3 sequence is CAIRSGSEETQYF. The CDR3 DNA sequence: TGTGCCATCCGAAGCGGGAGTGAAGAGACCCAGTACTTC.

This chain joins TRBV2 and TRBJ2-1; D is perhaps TRBD1 or TRBD2 (5 bases each). The CDR3 runs to 15 residues. Germline V gene sequence: CDR1 SNHLY, CDR2 FYNNEI. Trimming took 6 bases from V and 7 from J, leaving 19 bases between them. The CDR3 spells CASSHGAGAGNEQFF. The CDR3 DNA is TGTGCCAGCAGCCACGGTGCCGGGGCAGGGAATGAGCAGTTCTTC. Drawing the rest from reference TRBV2 and TRBJ2-1, the complete variable domain is EPEVTQTPSHQVTQMGQEVILRCVPISNHLYFYWYRQILGQKVEFLVSFYNNEISEKSEIFDDQFSVERPDGSNFTLKIRSTKLEDSAMYFCASSHGAGAGNEQFFGPGTRLTVL.

The chain is built from TRBV9 and TRBJ1-5; D possibly corresponds to TRBD1 (5 bases). The CDR3 spans 15 residues. Germline-derived CDR1 and CDR2 are SGDLS and YYNGEE. The V end was cut by 4 bases, the J end by 2 bases, with 13 bases between. CDR3 DNA: TGTGCCAGCAGCCAAGACAGCTCTCGCAATCAGCCCCAGCATTTT. This gives the protein CASSQDSSRNQPQHF.

The chain recombines TRBV7-8 with TRBJ2-1; no clear D. The CDR3 extends over 12 amino acids. Germline V gene lookup returns CDR1 SGHVS and CDR2 FQNEAQ. V was pared by 1 base and J by 10 bases, with 8 bases between. The CDR3 coding sequence is TGTGCCAGCAGCTTAGGTTCGGCAGAGCAGTTCTTC. Its protein is CASSLGSAEQFF.

V usage is TRBV25-1 and J usage is TRBJ1-1; D perhaps matches TRBD1 (5 bases). The CDR3 has 15 residues. V was clipped by 3 bases and J by 0 bases, with 11 bases between them. The germline CDR1 and CDR2 sequences are MGHDK and SYGVNS. This CDR3 reads CASSEGGSMNTEAFF. The CDR3 DNA follows: TGTGCCAGCAGTGAGGGGGGTTCCATGAACACTGAAGCTTTCTTT.